A selection of T cell receptor beta chains follows, all from one sample in a study of OX40 agonist ivuxolimab in advanced cancers. Clones were read by immunoSEQ multiplex PCR, and TCRdb kept only the in-frame ones, dropping some. This repertoire shows 66,000 or so clones, about 85% found once; its top ten account for around 2.2%. This specimen was CD4+ or CD8+ T cells sorted from blood, taken in a trial of the OX40 agonist ivuxolimab. The origin of the receptors is an adult with an advanced solid tumor such as melanoma, head and neck, liver or kidney cancer. Both conserved end residues are part of each CDR3. The D gene is left open where the match is weak. Clone size is stated in some rows and not others, as once, few, many or a class when expanded.

CDR3aa: CASSVDRAPSTEAFF
CDR3nt: TGTGCCAGCAGCGTAGACAGGGCCCCAAGTACTGAAGCTTTCTTT
abundance: few
j_gene: TRBJ1-1
d_gene: -
v_gene: TRBV9

CDR3aa: CASSLIVGVYGYTF
CDR3nt: TGTGCCAGCAGCTTAATTGTAGGCGTCTATGGCTACACCTTC
abundance: -
j_gene: TRBJ1-2
d_gene: -
v_gene: TRBV7-2

CDR3aa: CASSFGGTSSYEQYF
CDR3nt: TGTGCCAGCAGCTTTGGCGGGACCTCTTCCTACGAGCAGTACTTC
abundance: -
j_gene: TRBJ2-7
d_gene: -
v_gene: TRBV11-3

CDR3aa: CASSKGTTSTDTQYF
CDR3nt: TGTGCCAGCAGCAAGGGTACCACTAGCACAGATACGCAGTATTTT
abundance: -
j_gene: TRBJ2-3
d_gene: -
v_gene: TRBV9

CDR3aa: CASSLRGLRDSPLHF
CDR3nt: TGTGCCAGCAGTTTACGGGGGCTACGGGATTCACCCCTCCACTTT
abundance: -
j_gene: TRBJ1-6
d_gene: -
v_gene: TRBV28

CDR3aa: CASSRGGGGETQYF
CDR3nt: TGTGCCAGCAGCCGCGGCGGGGGGGGAGAGACCCAGTACTTC
abundance: -
j_gene: TRBJ2-5
d_gene: TRBD2
v_gene: TRBV4-2

CDR3aa: CASSLVGSDPNEKLFF
CDR3nt: TGCGCCAGCAGCTTGGTGGGATCCGACCCTAATGAAAAACTGTTTTTT
abundance: -
j_gene: TRBJ1-4
d_gene: -
v_gene: TRBV5-1

CDR3aa: CASSQNAGSGSGNTIYF
CDR3nt: TGTGCCAGCAGCCAAAATGCAGGGAGCGGCTCTGGAAACACCATATATTTT
abundance: once
j_gene: TRBJ1-3
d_gene: -
v_gene: TRBV14

CDR3aa: CASSLGFSGGTYEQYF
CDR3nt: TGTGCCAGCAGCTTGGGGTTTTCGGGGGGGACCTACGAGCAGTACTTC
abundance: -
j_gene: TRBJ2-7
d_gene: TRBD2
v_gene: TRBV5-4

CDR3aa: CASSSLWDSRSYEQYF
CDR3nt: TGTGCCAGTAGTTCTCTTTGGGACAGCCGCTCCTACGAGCAGTACTTC
abundance: -
j_gene: TRBJ2-7
d_gene: TRBD1
v_gene: TRBV19

CDR3aa: CASSKGNRDRVDQPQHF
CDR3nt: TGTGCCAGCAGCAAAGGGAATAGGGACAGGGTGGATCAGCCCCAGCATTTT
abundance: -
j_gene: TRBJ1-5
d_gene: -
v_gene: TRBV21-1

CDR3aa: CASSFVRDRGLYEQYF
CDR3nt: TGTGCCAGCAGTTTCGTTAGGGACAGGGGGCTCTACGAGCAGTACTTC
abundance: -
j_gene: TRBJ2-7
d_gene: TRBD1
v_gene: TRBV28

CDR3aa: CASSDRQGSGANVLTF
CDR3nt: TGCGCCAGCAGTGACCGACAGGGCTCTGGGGCCAACGTCCTGACTTTC
abundance: -
j_gene: TRBJ2-6
d_gene: TRBD1
v_gene: TRBV10-2

CDR3aa: CASSRDRGAPEQTQYF
CDR3nt: TGTGCCAGCAGCAGGGACAGGGGCGCCCCCGAACAGACCCAGTACTTC
abundance: -
j_gene: TRBJ2-5
d_gene: TRBD1
v_gene: TRBV7-8

CDR3aa: CASSPRTGEDTQYF
CDR3nt: TGTGCCAGCAGTCCACGGACAGGGGAGGATACGCAGTATTTT
abundance: -
j_gene: TRBJ2-3
d_gene: TRBD1
v_gene: TRBV7-2

CDR3aa: CASSLDLAGDSPLHF
CDR3nt: TGTGCCAGCAGCTTAGACTTGGCTGGGGATTCACCCCTCCACTTT
abundance: -
j_gene: TRBJ1-6
d_gene: -
v_gene: TRBV7-9

CDR3aa: CASSLMAGVNYGYTF
CDR3nt: TGTGCCAGCAGCTTAATGGCCGGAGTTAACTATGGCTACACCTTC
abundance: -
j_gene: TRBJ1-2
d_gene: -
v_gene: TRBV5-4

CDR3aa: CAWSRVNYGYTF
CDR3nt: TGTGCCTGGAGTCGGGTTAACTATGGCTACACCTTC
abundance: -
j_gene: TRBJ1-2
d_gene: -
v_gene: TRBV30

CDR3aa: CAISAFQDHEQFF
CDR3nt: TGTGCCATCAGTGCGTTTCAGGACCATGAGCAGTTCTTC
abundance: -
j_gene: TRBJ2-1
d_gene: -
v_gene: TRBV10-3

CDR3aa: CASSPSTGNEQYF
CDR3nt: TGTGCCAGCAGCCCTTCTACGGGGAACGAGCAGTACTTC
abundance: -
j_gene: TRBJ2-7
d_gene: -
v_gene: TRBV7-8

CDR3aa: CASSQGTVLAPYNEQFF
CDR3nt: TGCGCCAGCAGCCAAGGGACAGTCTTAGCCCCCTACAATGAGCAGTTCTTC
abundance: once
j_gene: TRBJ2-1
d_gene: TRBD1
v_gene: TRBV5-1

CDR3aa: CASSEPGPGVEKLFF
CDR3nt: TGTGCCAGCAGCGAACCGGGACCAGGAGTTGAAAAACTGTTTTTT
abundance: -
j_gene: TRBJ1-4
d_gene: -
v_gene: TRBV7-9

CDR3aa: CASSTTGVWEKLFF
CDR3nt: TGTGCCAGCAGCACGACGGGGGTTTGGGAAAAACTGTTTTTT
abundance: -
j_gene: TRBJ1-4
d_gene: -
v_gene: TRBV7-2

CDR3aa: CAISVEGVNTGELFF
CDR3nt: TGTGCCATCAGTGTGGAGGGAGTTAACACCGGGGAGCTGTTTTTT
abundance: -
j_gene: TRBJ2-2
d_gene: -
v_gene: TRBV10-3

CDR3aa: CARRGQRQANYGYTF
CDR3nt: TGTGCCAGGCGCGGACAGCGGCAAGCTAACTATGGCTACACCTTC
abundance: -
j_gene: TRBJ1-2
d_gene: -
v_gene: TRBV6-1

CDR3aa: CASRGGVNYEQYF
CDR3nt: TGTGCCAGCAGGGGGGGAGTTAACTACGAGCAGTACTTC
abundance: -
j_gene: TRBJ2-7
d_gene: -
v_gene: TRBV6-6

CDR3aa: CASSFAGALGGNTEAFF
CDR3nt: TGTGCCAGCAGTTTCGCAGGGGCGCTTGGCGGGAACACTGAAGCTTTCTTT
abundance: -
j_gene: TRBJ1-1
d_gene: -
v_gene: TRBV27

CDR3aa: CASSGDRIYGYTF
CDR3nt: TGTGCCAGCAGCGGCGACAGAATCTATGGCTACACCTTC
abundance: -
j_gene: TRBJ1-2
d_gene: -
v_gene: TRBV6-1

CDR3aa: CASSLAQGGTGELFF
CDR3nt: TGTGCTAGCAGCTTAGCTCAGGGTGGCACCGGGGAGCTGTTTTTT
abundance: -
j_gene: TRBJ2-2
d_gene: -
v_gene: TRBV7-7